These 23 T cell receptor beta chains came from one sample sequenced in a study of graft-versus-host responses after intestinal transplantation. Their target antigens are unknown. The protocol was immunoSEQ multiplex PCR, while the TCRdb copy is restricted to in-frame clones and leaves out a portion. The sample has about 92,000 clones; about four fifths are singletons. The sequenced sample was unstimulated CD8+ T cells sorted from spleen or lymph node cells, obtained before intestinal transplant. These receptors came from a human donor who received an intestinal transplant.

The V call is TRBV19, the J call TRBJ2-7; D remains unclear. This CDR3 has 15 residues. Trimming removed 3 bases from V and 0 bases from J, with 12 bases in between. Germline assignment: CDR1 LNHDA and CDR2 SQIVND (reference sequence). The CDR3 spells CASSINTLSSYEQYF. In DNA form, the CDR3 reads TGTGCCAGTAGTATTAACACACTCAGCTCCTACGAGCAGTACTTC.

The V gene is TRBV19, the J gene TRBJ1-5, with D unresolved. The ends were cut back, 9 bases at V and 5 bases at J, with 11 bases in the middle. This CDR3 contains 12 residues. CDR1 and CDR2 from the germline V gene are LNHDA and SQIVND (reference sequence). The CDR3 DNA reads TGTGCCAGCCGACGGTCTGATCAGCCCCAGCATTTT. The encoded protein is CASRRSDQPQHF. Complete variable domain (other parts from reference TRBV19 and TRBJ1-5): DGGITQSPKYLFRKEGQNVTLSCEQNLNHDAMYWYRQDPGQGLRLIYYSQIVNDFQKGDIAEGYSVSREKKESFPLTVTSAQKNPTAFYLCASRRSDQPQHFGDGTRLSIL.

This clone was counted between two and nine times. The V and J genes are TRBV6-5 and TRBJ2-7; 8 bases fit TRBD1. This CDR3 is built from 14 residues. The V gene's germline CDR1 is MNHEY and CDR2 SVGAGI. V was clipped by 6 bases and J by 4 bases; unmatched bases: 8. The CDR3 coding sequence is TGTGCCAGCAGCTCCGGGACAGGCCCTTACGAGCAGTACTTC. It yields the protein CASSSGTGPYEQYF.

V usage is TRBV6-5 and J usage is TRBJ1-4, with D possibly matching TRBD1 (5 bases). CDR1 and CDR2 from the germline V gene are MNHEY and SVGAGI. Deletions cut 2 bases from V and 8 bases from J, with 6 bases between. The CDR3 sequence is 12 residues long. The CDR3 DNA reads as TGTGCCAGCAGTTACGGGGGAGAAAAACTGTTTTTT. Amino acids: CASSYGGEKLFF.

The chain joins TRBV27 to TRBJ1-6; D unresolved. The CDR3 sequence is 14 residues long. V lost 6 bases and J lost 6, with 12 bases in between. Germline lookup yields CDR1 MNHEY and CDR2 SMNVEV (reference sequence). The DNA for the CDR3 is TGTGCCAGCAGACTAGGGATGAGTAATTCACCCCTCCACTTT. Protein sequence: CASRLGMSNSPLHF.

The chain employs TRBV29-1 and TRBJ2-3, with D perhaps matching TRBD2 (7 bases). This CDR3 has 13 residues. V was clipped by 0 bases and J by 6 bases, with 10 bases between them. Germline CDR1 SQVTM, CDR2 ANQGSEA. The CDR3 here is CSVEDRGGDTQYF. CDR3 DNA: TGCAGCGTTGAAGATAGGGGGGGCGATACGCAGTATTTT.

As DNA, the CDR3 is TGTGCCAGCTCGCCGAAAGCGAACAGGGAGGCCGCTTTCTTT. Protein: CASSPKANREAAFF. The rearrangement links TRBV18 to TRBJ1-1; the D gene is possibly TRBD1 (6 bases). CDR1 is KGHSH, CDR2 LQKENI, per germline. The CDR3 length is 14 residues. The ends were cut back, 6 bases at V and 11 bases at J, with 22 bases in the middle.

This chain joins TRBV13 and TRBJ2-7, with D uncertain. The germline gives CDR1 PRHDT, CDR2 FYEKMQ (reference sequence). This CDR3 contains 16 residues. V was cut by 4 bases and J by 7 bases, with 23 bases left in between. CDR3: CASSSTDWKVPLEQYF. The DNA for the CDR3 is TGTGCCAGCAGCTCTACCGACTGGAAGGTCCCGCTTGAGCAGTACTTC.

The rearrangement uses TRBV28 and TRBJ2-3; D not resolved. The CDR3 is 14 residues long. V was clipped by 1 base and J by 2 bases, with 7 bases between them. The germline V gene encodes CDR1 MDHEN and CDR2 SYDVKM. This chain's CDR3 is CASSLLALTDTQYF. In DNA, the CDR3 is TGTGCCAGCAGTTTATTGGCGCTCACAGATACGCAGTATTTT.

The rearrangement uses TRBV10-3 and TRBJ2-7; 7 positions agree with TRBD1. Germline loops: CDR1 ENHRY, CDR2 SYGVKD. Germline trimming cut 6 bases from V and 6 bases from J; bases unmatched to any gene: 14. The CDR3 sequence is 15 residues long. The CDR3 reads CAIRGDSHVGGEQYF. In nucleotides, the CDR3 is TGTGCCATCAGGGGGGACAGTCACGTCGGAGGCGAGCAGTACTTC.

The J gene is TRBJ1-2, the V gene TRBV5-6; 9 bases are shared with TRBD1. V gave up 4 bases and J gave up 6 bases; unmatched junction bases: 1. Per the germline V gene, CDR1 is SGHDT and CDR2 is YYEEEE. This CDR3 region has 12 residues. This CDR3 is CASSGTGHGYTF. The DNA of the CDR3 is TGTGCCAGCAGCGGGACAGGGCATGGCTACACCTTC.

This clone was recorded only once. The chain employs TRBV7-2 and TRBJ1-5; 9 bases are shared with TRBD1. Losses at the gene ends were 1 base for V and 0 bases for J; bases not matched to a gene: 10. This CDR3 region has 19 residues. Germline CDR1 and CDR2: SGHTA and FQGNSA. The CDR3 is CASSLGVRDRDYSNQPQHF. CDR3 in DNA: TGTGCCAGCAGCTTAGGGGTCCGGGACAGGGATTATAGCAATCAGCCCCAGCATTTT.

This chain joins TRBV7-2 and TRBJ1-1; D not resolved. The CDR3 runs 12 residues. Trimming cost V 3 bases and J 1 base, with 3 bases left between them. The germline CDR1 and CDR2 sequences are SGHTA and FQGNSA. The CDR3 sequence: CASSFGNTEAFF. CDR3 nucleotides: TGTGCCAGCAGCTTCGGGAACACTGAAGCTTTCTTT.

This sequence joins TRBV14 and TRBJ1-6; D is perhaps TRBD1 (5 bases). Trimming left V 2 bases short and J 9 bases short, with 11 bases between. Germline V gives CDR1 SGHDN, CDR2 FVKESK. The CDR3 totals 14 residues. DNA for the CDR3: TGTGCCAGCAGCCAATCAGGGCGGGGTTCACCCCTCCACTTT. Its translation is CASSQSGRGSPLHF.

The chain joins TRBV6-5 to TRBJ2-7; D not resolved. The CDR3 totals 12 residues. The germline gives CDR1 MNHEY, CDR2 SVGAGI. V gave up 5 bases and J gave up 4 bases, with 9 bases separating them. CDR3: CASSTSEYEQYF. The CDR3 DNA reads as TGTGCCAGCAGTACCTCAGAATACGAGCAGTACTTC.

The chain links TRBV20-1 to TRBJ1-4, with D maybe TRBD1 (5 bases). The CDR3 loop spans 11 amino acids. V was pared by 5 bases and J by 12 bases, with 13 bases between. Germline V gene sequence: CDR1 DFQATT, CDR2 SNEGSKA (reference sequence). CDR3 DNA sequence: TGCAGTGCTCTCCCCGCGGGACAACTGTTTTTT. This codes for CSALPAGQLFF.

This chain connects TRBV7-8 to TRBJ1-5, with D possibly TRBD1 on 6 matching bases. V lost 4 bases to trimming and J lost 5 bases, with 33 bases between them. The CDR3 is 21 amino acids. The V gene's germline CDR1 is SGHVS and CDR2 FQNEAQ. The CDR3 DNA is TGTGCCAGCAGCTCAAACCAGGTTATGGAATGGGCTACAGGGTATTATCAGCCCCAGCATTTT. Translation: CASSSNQVMEWATGYYQPQHF. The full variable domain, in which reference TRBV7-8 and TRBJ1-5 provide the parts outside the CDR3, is GAGVSQSPRYKVAKRGQDVALRCDPISGHVSLFWYQQALGQGPEFLTYFQNEAQLDKSGLPSDRFFAERPEGSVSTLKIQRTQQEDSAVYLCASSSNQVMEWATGYYQPQHFGDGTRLSIL.

This CDR3 reads CASSSTSGTYEQYF. Here the CDR3 DNA reads TGTGCCAGCAGTTCGACTAGCGGAACTTACGAGCAGTACTTC. V gene TRBV28 combines with J gene TRBJ2-7; 9 nucleotides match TRBD2. V lost 4 bases, J lost 4 bases, and 5 bases stayed unmatched. This CDR3 has 14 residues. CDR1 and CDR2 from the germline V gene are MDHEN and SYDVKM.

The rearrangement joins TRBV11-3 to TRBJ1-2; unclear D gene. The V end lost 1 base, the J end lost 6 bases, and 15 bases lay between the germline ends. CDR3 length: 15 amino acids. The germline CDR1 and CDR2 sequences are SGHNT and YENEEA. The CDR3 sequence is CASSLGTVGSNGYTF. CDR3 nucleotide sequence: TGTGCCAGCAGCTTAGGGACGGTCGGTTCAAATGGCTACACCTTC.

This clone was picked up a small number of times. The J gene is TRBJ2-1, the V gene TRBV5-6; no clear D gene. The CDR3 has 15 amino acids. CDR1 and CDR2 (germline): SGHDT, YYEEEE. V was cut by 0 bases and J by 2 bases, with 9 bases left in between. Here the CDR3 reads CASSLEVKPYNEQFF. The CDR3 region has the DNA TGTGCCAGCAGCTTGGAGGTAAAACCCTACAATGAGCAGTTCTTC.

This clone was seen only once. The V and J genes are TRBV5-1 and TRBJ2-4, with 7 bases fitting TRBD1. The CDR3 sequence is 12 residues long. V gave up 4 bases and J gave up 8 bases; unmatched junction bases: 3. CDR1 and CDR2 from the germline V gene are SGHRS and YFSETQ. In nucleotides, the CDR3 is TGCGCCAGCAGCCTCGGGACAGACATTCAGTACTTC. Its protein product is CASSLGTDIQYF.

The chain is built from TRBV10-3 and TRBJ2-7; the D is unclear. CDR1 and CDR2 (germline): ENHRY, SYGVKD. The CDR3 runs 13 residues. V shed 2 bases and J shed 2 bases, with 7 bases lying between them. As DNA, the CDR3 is TGTGCCATCAGTGAGGGGCTAGCCTACGAGCAGTACTTC. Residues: CAISEGLAYEQYF.

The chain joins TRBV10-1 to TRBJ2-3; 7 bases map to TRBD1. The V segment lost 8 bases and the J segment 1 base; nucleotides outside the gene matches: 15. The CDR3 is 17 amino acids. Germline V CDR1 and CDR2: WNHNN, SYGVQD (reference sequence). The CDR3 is CASPATRGPTRTDTQYF. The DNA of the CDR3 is TGCGCCAGCCCCGCTACAAGGGGGCCAACCCGCACAGATACGCAGTATTTT.